This TCR beta chain was sequenced during a study of blood T cells in healthy people across ages. Study-wide points: Lack of knowledge of donor CMV status possibly confounded expanded clonotype changes.

This clonotype was seen many times. Its antigen is still unknown. Isolation of PBMCs gave at least 6 million cells per sample. The use of a sample-barcoded 5' primer and a J-beta primer mix characterized a second PCR of roughly 6 to 11 cycles. TCRdb analysed the 5' RACE reads with MiXCR anew, one entry per CDR3 protein. The data show about 780,000 distinct CDR3 sequences, less than 60% seen once. After removal of 0 bases from V and 4 bases from J, the junction contained 7 bases not matched to a gene. Germline V lookup: CDR1 DFQATT, CDR2 SNEGSKA (reference sequence). The CDR3 contains 15 residues. This clonotype originated in a man aged 80 or over in good health. The chain is built from TRBV20-1 and TRBJ1-2; 8 bases align to TRBD1. Sequencing used blood. The CDR3 sequence: CSARELGQELYGYTF. DNA for the CDR3: TGCAGTGCTAGAGAGTTGGGACAGGAGCTCTATGGCTACACCTTC.